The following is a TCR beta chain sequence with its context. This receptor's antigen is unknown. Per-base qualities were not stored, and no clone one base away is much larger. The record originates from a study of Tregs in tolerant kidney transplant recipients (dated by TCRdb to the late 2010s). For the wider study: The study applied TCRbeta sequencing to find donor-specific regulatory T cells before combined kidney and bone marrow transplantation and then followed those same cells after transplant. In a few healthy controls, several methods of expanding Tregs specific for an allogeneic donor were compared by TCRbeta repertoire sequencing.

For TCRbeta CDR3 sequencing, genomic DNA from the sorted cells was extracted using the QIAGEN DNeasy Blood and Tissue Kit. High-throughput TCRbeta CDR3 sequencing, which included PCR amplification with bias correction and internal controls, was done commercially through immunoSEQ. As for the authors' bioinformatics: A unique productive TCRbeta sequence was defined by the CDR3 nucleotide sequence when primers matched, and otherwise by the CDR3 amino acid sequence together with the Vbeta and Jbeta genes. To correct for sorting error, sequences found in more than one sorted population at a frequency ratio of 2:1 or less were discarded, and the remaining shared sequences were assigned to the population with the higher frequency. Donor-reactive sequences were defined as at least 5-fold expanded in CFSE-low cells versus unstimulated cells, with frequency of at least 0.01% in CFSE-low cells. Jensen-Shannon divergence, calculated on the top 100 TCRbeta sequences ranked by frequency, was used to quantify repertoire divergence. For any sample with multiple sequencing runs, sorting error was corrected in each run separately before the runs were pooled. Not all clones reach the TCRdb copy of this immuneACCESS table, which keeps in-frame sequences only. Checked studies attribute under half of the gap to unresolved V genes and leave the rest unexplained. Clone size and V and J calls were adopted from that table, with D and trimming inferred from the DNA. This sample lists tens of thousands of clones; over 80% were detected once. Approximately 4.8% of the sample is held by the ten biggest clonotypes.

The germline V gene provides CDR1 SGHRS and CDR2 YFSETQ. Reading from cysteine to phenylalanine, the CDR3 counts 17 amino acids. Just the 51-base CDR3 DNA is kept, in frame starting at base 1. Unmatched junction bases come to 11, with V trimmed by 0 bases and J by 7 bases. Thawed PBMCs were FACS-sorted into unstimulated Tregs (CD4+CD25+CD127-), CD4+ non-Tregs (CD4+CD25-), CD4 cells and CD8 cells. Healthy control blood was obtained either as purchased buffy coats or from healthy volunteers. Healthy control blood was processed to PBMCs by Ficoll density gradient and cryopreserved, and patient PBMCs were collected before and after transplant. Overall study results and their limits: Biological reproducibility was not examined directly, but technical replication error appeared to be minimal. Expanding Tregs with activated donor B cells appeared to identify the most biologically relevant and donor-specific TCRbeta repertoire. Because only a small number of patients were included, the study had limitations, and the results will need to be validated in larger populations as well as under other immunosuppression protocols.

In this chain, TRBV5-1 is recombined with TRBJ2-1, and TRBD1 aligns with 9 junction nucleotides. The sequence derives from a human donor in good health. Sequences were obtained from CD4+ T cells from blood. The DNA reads TGCGCCAGCAGCTTGGAGGAGTGGGACAGGGTGGGTAATGAGCAGTTCTTC. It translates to CASSLEEWDRVGNEQFF. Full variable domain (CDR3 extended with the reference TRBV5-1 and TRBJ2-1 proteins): KAGVTQTPRYLIKTRGQQVTLSCSPISGHRSVSWYQQTPGQGLQFLFEYFSETQRNKGNFPGRFSGRQFSNSRSEMNVSTLELGDSALYLCASSLEEWDRVGNEQFFGPGTRLTVL.